This T cell receptor (beta chain) was sequenced in a study of Ad26.COV2.S vaccination and SARS-CoV-2 variants. Study-level information: Each vaccinee took Ad26.COV2.S intramuscularly, once or twice 56 days apart. Study-wide findings and caveats: Placebo and vaccine recipients had non-spike TCR breadth that was similar.

The treatment here: 15 to 20 received Ad26.COV2.S at low or high dose, single or two shots; about 5 received placebo; per-sample allocation not given. On day 63 after the first injection, vaccine and placebo recipients gave samples. SARS-CoV-2 spike from the Wuhan strain was encoded by the vaccine, an Ad26 vector. Sequencing was performed with immunoSEQ multiplex PCR; in TCRdb, only in-frame clones are kept and a portion is missing. The top ten clones hold 5% of a sample with about 350,000 clones, more than 85% of them seen once. The CDR3 has 16 amino acids. Germline V gene lookup returns CDR1 GTSNPN and CDR2 SVGIG (reference sequence). V shed 2 bases, J shed 4 bases, and the junction held 11 bases outside the gene matches. Details on this clone: Its cognate antigen is unknown.

The receptor was derived from a person between 18 and 65 years old who received the Ad26.COV2.S COVID-19 vaccine or a placebo. The gene calls are TRBV30 and TRBJ1-3; 7 positions match TRBD1. Sequenced material: peripheral blood, taken in a trial of Ad26.COV2.S vaccine versus placebo. CDR3 DNA: TGTGCCTGGAGTTCCCCGACAGGACAGGTCGGAAACACCATATATTTT. Translating gives CAWSSPTGQVGNTIYF.